Listed below are T cell receptor beta chains from one sample, sequenced in a study of control samples from healthy donors and cancer patients. The protocol was immunoSEQ multiplex PCR, while the TCRdb copy is restricted to in-frame clones and leaves out a portion. The sample has approximately 160,000 clones, approximately 90% seen once; the top ten hold about 0.73%. The source material was blood. These receptors all stem from a woman in her thirties in good health. The CDR3 runs from the conserved cysteine through the conserved F or W. D genes are given only for firm matches. Rows may omit the clone size; those that give it use once, few, many or a size class.

d_call	clone_size	v_call	j_call	cdr3_nt	cdr3_aa
NA	NA	TRBV25-1	TRBJ2-5	TGTGCCAGCAGTGAACAGGGAAGGTTTAGGGGGTCAGAGACCCAGTACTTC	CASSEQGRFRGSETQYF
TRBD2	NA	TRBV6-4	TRBJ2-1	TGTGCCAGCAGTGACTCGTCGGGGGGAGGTCGTGAGCAGTTCTTC	CASSDSSGGGREQFF
NA	NA	TRBV6-5	TRBJ1-4	TGTGCCAGCAGTTACGCATGGGGGCGGGGTGAAAAACTGTTTTTT	CASSYAWGRGEKLFF
NA	NA	TRBV29-1	TRBJ1-1	TGCAGCGTCAAACAGGGAGCGAACACTGAAGCTTTCTTT	CSVKQGANTEAFF
TRBD1	NA	TRBV7-9	TRBJ1-2	TGTGCCAGCAGCTTAGGGACAGGGCCGAACTATGGCTACACCTTC	CASSLGTGPNYGYTF
TRBD1	few	TRBV18	TRBJ1-1	TGTGCCAGCTCACGCGACAGGGACGAAGCTTTCTTT	CASSRDRDEAFF
NA	NA	TRBV6-5	TRBJ2-7	TGTGCCAGCAGTTACTCGACGGGAACGGTCTACGAGCAGTACTTC	CASSYSTGTVYEQYF
NA	few	TRBV2	TRBJ2-7	TGTGCCAGCGGGCACCCCGAGCAGTACTTC	CASGHPEQYF
NA	NA	TRBV28	TRBJ2-5	TGTGCCAGCAGTTCTCCCGGACTAACCCAAGAGACCCAGTACTTC	CASSSPGLTQETQYF
NA	NA	TRBV3-1/TRBV3-2	TRBJ1-1	TGTGCCAGCAGCCAATCTTCAGCAGGGACAAACACTGAAGCTTTCTTT	CASSQSSAGTNTEAFF
TRBD2	once	TRBV4-1	TRBJ2-2	TGCGCCAGCAGCCAAGGGACTAGCTATACCGGGGAGCTGTTTTTT	CASSQGTSYTGELFF
NA	NA	TRBV9	TRBJ1-5	TGTGCCCGGACGGGCACGCCGGCCAATCAGCCCCAGCATTTT	CARTGTPANQPQHF
NA	once	TRBV6-2/TRBV6-3	TRBJ1-5	TGTGCCAGCAGCTCCGGGCCCCGGCCCAATCAGCCCCAGCATTTT	CASSSGPRPNQPQHF
TRBD1	NA	TRBV28	TRBJ1-4	TGTGCCAGCAGTGCCTACAGGGGAAGGGGTGAAAAACTGTTTTTT	CASSAYRGRGEKLFF
NA	NA	TRBV12-3/TRBV12-4	TRBJ2-1	TGTGCCAGCAGTCGGATCTACAATGAGCAGTTCTTC	CASSRIYNEQFF
NA	NA	TRBV3-1/TRBV3-2	TRBJ2-5	TGTGCCAGCAGCCAAGATGAGGCCAGGGAAAAAGAGACCCAGTACTTC	CASSQDEAREKETQYF
NA	NA	TRBV28	TRBJ1-5	TGTGCCAGCAGTTTGGACCCAGGGGTGGGCAATCAGCCCCAGCATTTT	CASSLDPGVGNQPQHF
NA	NA	TRBV9	TRBJ1-3	TGTGCCAGCAGCCCCCCCCAGAGCTCTGGAAACACCATATATTTT	CASSPPQSSGNTIYF
NA	NA	TRBV19	TRBJ2-3	TGTGCCAGTAGCAGACGGTTTCCTAGCACAGATACGCAGTATTTT	CASSRRFPSTDTQYF
NA	NA	TRBV27	TRBJ2-2	TGTGCCAGCAGTTTATTGGACACCGGGGAGCTGTTTTTT	CASSLLDTGELFF
TRBD1	NA	TRBV7-8	TRBJ2-7	TGTGCCAGCATGAGGGACAGGGGTTCTTACGAGCAGTACTTC	CASMRDRGSYEQYF
NA	NA	TRBV3-1/TRBV3-2	TRBJ1-3	TGTGCCAGCAGCCAAGATTCAGACGGCGACACCATATATTTT	CASSQDSDGDTIYF